One T cell receptor (beta chain) is described in this entry. These data are taken from a study of blood T cell repertoires in COVID-19. Overall study: Samples came from the United States, Italy and Spain, spanning acute and convalescent COVID-19. T cells, B-cell-depleted T cells, or PBMCs provided the cDNA or gDNA that served as material.

Per the original methods: Nucleated cell number was recorded as an estimate derived from reference gene primer amplification. Sequenced by immunoSEQ multiplex PCR; TCRdb stores in-frame clones only, minus some. The DNA was the basis for D and trimming; V, J and clone size are from that table. The table includes about 210,000 clones, 82% detected once. The V gene's germline CDR1 is SGHTA and CDR2 FQGNSA. V dropped 1 base and J dropped 2 bases, with 8 bases sitting between them. This CDR3 has 14 amino acids. Material for sequencing was peripheral blood. The V and J genes are TRBV7-2 and TRBJ2-5, with D unresolved. The sequence derives from a woman aged 40-49 years with acute or convalescent COVID-19. The CDR3 DNA sequence: TGTGCCAGCAGCTTAGTTTCCTCGCAAGAGACCCAGTACTTC. As protein: CASSLVSSQETQYF.